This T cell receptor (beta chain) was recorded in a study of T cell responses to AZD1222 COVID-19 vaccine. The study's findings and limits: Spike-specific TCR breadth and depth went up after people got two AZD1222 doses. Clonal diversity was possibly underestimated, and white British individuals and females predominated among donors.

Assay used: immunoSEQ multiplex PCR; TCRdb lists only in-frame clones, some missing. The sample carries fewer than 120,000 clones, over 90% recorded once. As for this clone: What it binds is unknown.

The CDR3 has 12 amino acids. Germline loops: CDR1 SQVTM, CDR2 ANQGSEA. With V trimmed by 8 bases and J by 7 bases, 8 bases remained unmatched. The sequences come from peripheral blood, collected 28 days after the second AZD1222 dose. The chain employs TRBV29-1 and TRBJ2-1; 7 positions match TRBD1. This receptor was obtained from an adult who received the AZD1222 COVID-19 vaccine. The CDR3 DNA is TGCAGCATACAGACAGGGTTTAATGAGCAGTTCTTC. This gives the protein CSIQTGFNEQFF.